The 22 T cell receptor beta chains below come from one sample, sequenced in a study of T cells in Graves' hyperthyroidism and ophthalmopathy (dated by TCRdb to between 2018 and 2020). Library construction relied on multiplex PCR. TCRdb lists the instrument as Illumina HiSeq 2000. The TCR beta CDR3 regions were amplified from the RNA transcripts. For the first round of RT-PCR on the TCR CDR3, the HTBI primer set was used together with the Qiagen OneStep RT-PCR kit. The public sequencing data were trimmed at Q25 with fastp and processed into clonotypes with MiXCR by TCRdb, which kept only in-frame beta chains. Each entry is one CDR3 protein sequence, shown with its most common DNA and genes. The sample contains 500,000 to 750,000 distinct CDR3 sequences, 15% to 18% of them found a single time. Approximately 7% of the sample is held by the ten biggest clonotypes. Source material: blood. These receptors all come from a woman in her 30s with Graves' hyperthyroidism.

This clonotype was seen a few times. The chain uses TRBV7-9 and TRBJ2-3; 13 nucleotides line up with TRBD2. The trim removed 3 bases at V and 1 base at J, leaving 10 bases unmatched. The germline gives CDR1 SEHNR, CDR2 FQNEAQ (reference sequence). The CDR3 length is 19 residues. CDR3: CASSLATSGRAYGTDTQYF. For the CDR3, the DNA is TGTGCCAGCAGCTTGGCCACTAGCGGGAGGGCCTATGGCACAGATACGCAGTATTTT. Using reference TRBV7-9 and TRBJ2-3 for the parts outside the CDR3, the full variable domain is DTGVSQNPRHKITKRGQNVTFRCDPISEHNRLYWYRQTLGQGPEFLTYFQNEAQLEKSRLLSDRFSAERPKGSFSTLEIQRTEQGDSAMYLCASSLATSGRAYGTDTQYFGPGTRLTVL.

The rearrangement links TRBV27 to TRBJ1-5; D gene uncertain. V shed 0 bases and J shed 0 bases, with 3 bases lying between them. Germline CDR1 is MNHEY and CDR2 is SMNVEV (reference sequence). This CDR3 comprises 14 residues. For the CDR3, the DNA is TGTGCCAGCAGTTTATCAAATAGCAATCAGCCCCAGCATTTT. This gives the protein CASSLSNSNQPQHF.

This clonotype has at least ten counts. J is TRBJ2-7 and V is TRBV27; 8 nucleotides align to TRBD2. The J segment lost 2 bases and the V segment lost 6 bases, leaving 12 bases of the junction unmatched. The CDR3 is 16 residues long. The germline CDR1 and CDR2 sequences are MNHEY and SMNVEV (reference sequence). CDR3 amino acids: CASSRTSFSEAYEQYF. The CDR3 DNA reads TGTGCCAGCAGCAGGACTAGCTTTTCAGAGGCCTACGAGCAGTACTTC.

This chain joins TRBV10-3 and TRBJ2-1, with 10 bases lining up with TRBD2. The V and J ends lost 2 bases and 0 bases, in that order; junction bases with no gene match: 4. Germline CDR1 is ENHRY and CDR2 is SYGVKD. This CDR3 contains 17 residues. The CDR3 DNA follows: TGTGCCATCAGTGAGCCGCGGACTAGCGGCTCCTACAATGAGCAGTTCTTC. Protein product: CAISEPRTSGSYNEQFF.

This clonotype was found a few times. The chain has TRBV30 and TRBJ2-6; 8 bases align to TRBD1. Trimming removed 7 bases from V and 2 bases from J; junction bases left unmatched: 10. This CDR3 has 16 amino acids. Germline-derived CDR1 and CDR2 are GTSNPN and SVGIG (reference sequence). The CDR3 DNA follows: TGTGCCTCAAACAGGGGGAGTACGGCTGGGGCCAACGTCCTGACTTTC. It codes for CASNRGSTAGANVLTF.

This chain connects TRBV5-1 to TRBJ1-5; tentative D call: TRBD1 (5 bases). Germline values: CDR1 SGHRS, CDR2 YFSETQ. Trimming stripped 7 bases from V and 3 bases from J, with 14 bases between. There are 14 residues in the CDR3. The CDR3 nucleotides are TGCGCCAGCCGCAGAGGGGACCCCAATCAGCCCCAGCATTTT. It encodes CASRRGDPNQPQHF.

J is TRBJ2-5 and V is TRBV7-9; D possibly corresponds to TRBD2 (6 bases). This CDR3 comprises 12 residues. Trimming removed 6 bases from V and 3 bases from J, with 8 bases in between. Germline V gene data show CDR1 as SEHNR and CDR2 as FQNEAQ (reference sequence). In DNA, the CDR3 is TGTGCCAGCAGTAGACTAGAAGAGACCCAGTACTTC. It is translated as CASSRLEETQYF. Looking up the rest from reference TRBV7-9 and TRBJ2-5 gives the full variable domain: DTGVSQNPRHKITKRGQNVTFRCDPISEHNRLYWYRQTLGQGPEFLTYFQNEAQLEKSRLLSDRFSAERPKGSFSTLEIQRTEQGDSAMYLCASSRLEETQYFGPGTRLLVL.

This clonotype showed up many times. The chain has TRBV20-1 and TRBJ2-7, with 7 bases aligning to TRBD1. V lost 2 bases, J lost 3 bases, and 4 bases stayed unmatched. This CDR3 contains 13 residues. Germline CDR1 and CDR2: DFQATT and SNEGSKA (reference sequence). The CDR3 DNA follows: TGCAGTGCTAGAAGAGACAGGGACTACGAGCAGTACTTC. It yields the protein CSARRDRDYEQYF.

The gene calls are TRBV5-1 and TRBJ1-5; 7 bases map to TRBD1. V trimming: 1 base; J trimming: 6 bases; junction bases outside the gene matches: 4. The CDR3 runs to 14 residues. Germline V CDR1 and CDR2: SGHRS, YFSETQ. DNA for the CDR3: TGCGCCAGCAGCTTGAGGGGGCAGGGTCAGCCCCAGCATTTT. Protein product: CASSLRGQGQPQHF.

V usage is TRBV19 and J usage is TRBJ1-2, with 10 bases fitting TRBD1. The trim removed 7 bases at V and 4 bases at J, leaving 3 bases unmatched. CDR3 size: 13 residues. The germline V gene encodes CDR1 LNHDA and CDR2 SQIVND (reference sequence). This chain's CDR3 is CASKRDRGYGYTF. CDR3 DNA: TGTGCCAGTAAACGGGACAGGGGCTATGGCTACACCTTC.

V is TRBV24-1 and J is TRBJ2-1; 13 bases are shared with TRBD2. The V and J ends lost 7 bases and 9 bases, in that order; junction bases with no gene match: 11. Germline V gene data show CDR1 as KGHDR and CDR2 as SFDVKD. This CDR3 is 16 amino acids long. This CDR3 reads CATSSLTSGRPGEQFF. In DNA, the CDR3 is TGTGCCACCAGCAGCTTGACTAGCGGGAGGCCAGGTGAGCAGTTCTTC.

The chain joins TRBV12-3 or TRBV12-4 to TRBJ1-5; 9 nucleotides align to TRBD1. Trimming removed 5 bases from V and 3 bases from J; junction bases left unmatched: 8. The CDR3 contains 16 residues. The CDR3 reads CASSPRTGVDNQPQHF. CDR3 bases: TGTGCCAGCAGTCCCCGGACAGGGGTTGACAATCAGCCCCAGCATTTT.

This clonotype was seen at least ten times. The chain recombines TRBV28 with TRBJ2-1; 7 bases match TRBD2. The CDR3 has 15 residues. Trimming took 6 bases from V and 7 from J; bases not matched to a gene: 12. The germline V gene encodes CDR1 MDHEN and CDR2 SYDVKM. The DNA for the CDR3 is TGTGCCAGCAGCCCCCGTGGGGGGGAGGGAAATGAGCAGTTCTTC. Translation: CASSPRGGEGNEQFF.

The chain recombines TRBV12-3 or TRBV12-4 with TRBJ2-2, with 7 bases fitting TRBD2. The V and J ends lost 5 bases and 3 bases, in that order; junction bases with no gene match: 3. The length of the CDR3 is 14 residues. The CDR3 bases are TGTGCCAGCAGTACCCTAGCGGACACCGGGGAGCTGTTTTTT. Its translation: CASSTLADTGELFF.

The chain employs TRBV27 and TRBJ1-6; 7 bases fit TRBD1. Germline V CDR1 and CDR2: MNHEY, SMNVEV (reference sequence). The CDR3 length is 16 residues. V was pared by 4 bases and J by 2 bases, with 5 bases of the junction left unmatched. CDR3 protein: CASSSRQGPYNSPLHF. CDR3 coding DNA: TGTGCCAGCAGTTCGAGACAGGGACCCTATAATTCACCCCTCCACTTT.

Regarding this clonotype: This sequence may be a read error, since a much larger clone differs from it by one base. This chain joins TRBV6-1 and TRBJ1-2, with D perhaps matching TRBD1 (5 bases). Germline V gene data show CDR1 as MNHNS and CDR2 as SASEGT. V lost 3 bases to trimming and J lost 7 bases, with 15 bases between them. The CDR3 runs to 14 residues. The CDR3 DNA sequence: TGTGCCAGCAGTGAGTCCCGGGACCCCAGTGGCTACACCTTC. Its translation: CASSESRDPSGYTF.

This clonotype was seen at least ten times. The CDR3 loop is CASSFLRGDEKLFF. CDR3 nucleotides: TGTGCCAGCAGTTTCCTACGGGGAGATGAAAAACTGTTTTTT. The chain uses TRBV28 and TRBJ1-4, with unresolved D. The CDR3 extends over 14 amino acids. V was trimmed by 3 bases and J by 6 bases, leaving 11 bases between them. In germline, CDR1 is MDHEN, CDR2 SYDVKM.

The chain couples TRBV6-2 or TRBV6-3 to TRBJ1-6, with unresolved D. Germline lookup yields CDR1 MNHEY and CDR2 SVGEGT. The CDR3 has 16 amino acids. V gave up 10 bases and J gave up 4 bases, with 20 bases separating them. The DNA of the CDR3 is TGTGCCATCAGCCGGACCGTGCCCCTATATAATTCACCCCTCCACTTT. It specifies CAISRTVPLYNSPLHF.

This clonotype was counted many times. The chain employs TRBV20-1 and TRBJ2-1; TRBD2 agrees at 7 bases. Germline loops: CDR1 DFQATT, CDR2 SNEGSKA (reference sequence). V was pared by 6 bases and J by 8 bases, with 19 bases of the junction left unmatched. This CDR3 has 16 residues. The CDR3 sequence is CSASGPGTIGNDEQFF. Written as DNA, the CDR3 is TGCAGTGCCAGCGGACCCGGGACTATCGGTAACGATGAGCAGTTCTTC.

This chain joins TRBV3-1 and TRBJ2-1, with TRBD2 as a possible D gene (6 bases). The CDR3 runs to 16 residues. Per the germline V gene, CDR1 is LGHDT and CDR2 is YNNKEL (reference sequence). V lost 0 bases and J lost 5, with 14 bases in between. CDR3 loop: CASSQDGERRDNEQFF. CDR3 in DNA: TGTGCCAGCAGCCAAGATGGCGAGCGGAGGGACAATGAGCAGTTCTTC.

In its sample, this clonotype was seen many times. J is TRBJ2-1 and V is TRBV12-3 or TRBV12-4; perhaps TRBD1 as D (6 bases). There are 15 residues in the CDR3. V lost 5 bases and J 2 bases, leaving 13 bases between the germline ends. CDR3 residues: CASSLQGATYNEQFF. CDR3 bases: TGTGCCAGCAGTCTACAGGGTGCAACCTACAATGAGCAGTTCTTC.

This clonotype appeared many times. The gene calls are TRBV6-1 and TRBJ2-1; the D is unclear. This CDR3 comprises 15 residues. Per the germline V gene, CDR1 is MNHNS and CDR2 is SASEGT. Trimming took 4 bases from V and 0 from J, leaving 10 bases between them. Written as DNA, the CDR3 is TGTGCCAGCAGTGTGACTTACAGCTCCTACAATGAGCAGTTCTTC. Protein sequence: CASSVTYSSYNEQFF.